This is a list of T cell receptor beta chains from one sample in a study of cytomegalovirus exposure and HLA in healthy donors. Some clones are missing from TCRdb's copy, which holds only in-frame ones; the method was immunoSEQ multiplex PCR. The data contain around 150,000 clones, 80% to 85% of them singletons. Sequencing input: PBMCs. Receptors originate from a male donor in good health and CMV-seronegative. Each CDR3 is given with its conserved first and last residue. Fields, in order: V gene, D gene, clone size, J gene, CDR3 protein, CDR3 DNA. A D gene is named only where the DNA matches it firmly. Only some rows state a clone size, as once, few, many or a class for expanded clones.

TRBV28,NA,once,TRBJ1-3,CASSTGLTSGNTIYF,TGTGCCAGCAGTACCGGACTGACCTCTGGAAACACCATATATTTT
TRBV7-9,NA,NA,TRBJ2-7,CASSLQAPYEQYF,TGTGCCAGCAGCCTACAGGCTCCCTACGAGCAGTACTTC
TRBV6-1,TRBD1,NA,TRBJ2-7,CASSEIGTEPYEQYF,TGTGCCAGCAGTGAAATTGGGACAGAGCCCTACGAGCAGTACTTC
TRBV28,NA,NA,TRBJ2-3,CASSPHQGPPDTQYF,TGTGCCAGCAGTCCCCATCAGGGTCCCCCAGATACGCAGTATTTT
TRBV19,NA,NA,TRBJ2-7,CASSIYLGAEEQYF,TGTGCCAGTAGTATATATTTGGGGGCGGAGGAGCAGTACTTC
TRBV18,NA,NA,TRBJ2-3,CASSQQGRDTQYF,TGTGCCAGCTCACAACAGGGAAGAGATACGCAGTATTTT
TRBV18,NA,few,TRBJ1-3,CASSPPDPPTGSGNTIYF,TGTGCCAGCTCACCTCCAGACCCGCCGACAGGCTCTGGAAACACCATATATTTT
TRBV7-9,TRBD1,NA,TRBJ2-6,CASSFIRQGRSGANVLTF,TGTGCCAGCAGCTTCATTCGACAGGGGAGGTCCGGGGCCAACGTCCTGACTTTC
TRBV13,NA,NA,TRBJ1-3,CASSLEGVNSGNTIYF,TGTGCCAGCAGCTTAGAAGGGGTTAACTCTGGAAACACCATATATTTT
TRBV6-6,TRBD1,NA,TRBJ1-1,CASSTGQGQAAFF,TGTGCCAGCAGTACCGGACAGGGTCAAGCAGCTTTCTTT
TRBV7-3,NA,NA,TRBJ2-1,CASSFAGQTIFF,TGTGCCAGCAGCTTCGCGGGACAGACAATTTTCTTC
TRBV27,TRBD1,NA,TRBJ1-5,CASSSSTGRKGNQPQHF,TGTGCCAGCAGTTCGTCGACAGGGAGAAAAGGCAATCAGCCCCAGCATTTT
TRBV19,TRBD1,NA,TRBJ2-7,CASSPTGVPIYEQYF,TGTGCCAGTAGCCCGACAGGGGTCCCAATCTACGAGCAGTACTTC
TRBV9,TRBD2,NA,TRBJ2-1,CASSERLAGGSYNEQFF,TGTGCCAGCAGCGAGAGACTAGCGGGGGGTTCCTACAATGAGCAGTTCTTC
TRBV6-5,NA,NA,TRBJ1-1,CASSPSVLMNTEAFF,TGTGCCAGCAGCCCCTCTGTACTTATGAACACTGAAGCTTTCTTT
TRBV27,TRBD2,few,TRBJ2-7,CASSLGGLAVLYEQYF,TGTGCCAGCAGTTTAGGCGGCCTAGCGGTCCTCTACGAGCAGTACTTC
TRBV9,TRBD1,few,TRBJ2-1,CASSVLGDRAYNEQFF,TGTGCCAGCAGCGTCCTGGGGGACAGGGCCTACAATGAGCAGTTCTTC
TRBV25-1,NA,NA,TRBJ2-1,CASSPFSGEQFF,TGTGCCAGCAGTCCGTTTTCCGGTGAGCAGTTCTTC
TRBV7-3,TRBD2,NA,TRBJ2-1,CASSSGLGGDEQFF,TGTGCCAGCAGCTCGGGACTAGGAGGGGATGAGCAGTTCTTC
TRBV6-1,NA,once,TRBJ2-6,CASSWSSGANVLTF,TGTGCCAGCAGTTGGAGTTCTGGGGCCAACGTCCTGACTTTC
TRBV28,NA,NA,TRBJ1-1,CASSFTGIQAIAFF,TGTGCCAGCAGTTTCACAGGGATCCAGGCTATTGCTTTCTTT
TRBV5-1,NA,NA,TRBJ1-2,CASSLGTSGDYGYTF,TGCGCCAGCAGCTTGGGAACCTCGGGGGACTATGGCTACACCTTC
TRBV6-4,NA,few,TRBJ1-2,CASSDSVTDGYTF,TGTGCCAGCAGTGACTCTGTGACAGATGGCTACACCTTC
TRBV30,NA,NA,TRBJ2-3,CAWSVNLGRRTDTQYF,TGTGCCTGGAGTGTAAATCTGGGTAGGAGGACAGATACGCAGTATTTT
TRBV7-9,TRBD2,NA,TRBJ2-3,CASSLAGGLSTDTQYF,TGTGCCAGCAGCTTAGCCGGGGGACTATCTACAGATACGCAGTATTTT
TRBV6-1,NA,NA,TRBJ2-1,CAESGGRGISEQFF,TGTGCCGAAAGTGGGGGGAGGGGGATCAGTGAGCAGTTCTTC
TRBV6-1,TRBD2,NA,TRBJ2-4,CASAREGTSKNIQYF,TGTGCCAGCGCCCGGGAGGGGACCTCGAAAAACATTCAGTACTTC
TRBV15,TRBD1,NA,TRBJ1-1,CATSPRQGRTEAFF,TGTGCCACCAGCCCCAGACAGGGGAGGACTGAAGCTTTCTTT
TRBV4-1,NA,NA,TRBJ2-7,CASSQVFEYGSYEQYF,TGCGCCAGCAGCCAAGTGTTTGAGTACGGCTCCTACGAGCAGTACTTC
TRBV6-5,NA,NA,TRBJ2-1,CASSYSRSRNEQFF,TGTGCCAGCAGTTACTCCCGCTCTCGGAATGAGCAGTTCTTC
TRBV2,NA,NA,TRBJ2-3,CASSEGGQSTDTQYF,TGTGCCAGCAGTGAAGGCGGACAAAGCACAGATACGCAGTATTTT
TRBV7-9,NA,NA,TRBJ2-1,CASSTGRVREQFF,TGTGCCAGCAGCACCGGCAGGGTGAGGGAGCAGTTCTTC
TRBV5-1,NA,NA,TRBJ2-7,CASSLERTGSYEQYF,TGCGCCAGCAGCTTGGAGAGAACAGGCTCCTACGAGCAGTACTTC
TRBV5-1,NA,once,TRBJ2-2,CASSLADLSTQALQGPRRAGELFF,TGCGCCAGCAGCTTGGCCGATCTTTCTACTCAAGCTTTACAGGGCCCCCGACGGGCCGGGGAGCTGTTTTTT
TRBV7-3,TRBD1,few,TRBJ1-1,CASSLARLTGAPMNTEAFF,TGTGCCAGCAGCTTAGCGCGGCTGACAGGGGCTCCCATGAACACTGAAGCTTTCTTT
TRBV7-2,TRBD1,NA,TRBJ1-2,CASSQPDRARYGYTF,TGTGCCAGCAGCCAGCCCGACAGGGCCCGCTATGGCTACACCTTC
TRBV28,NA,NA,TRBJ2-4,CASRPGLAKNIQYF,TGTGCCAGCAGACCAGGGTTAGCCAAAAACATTCAGTACTTC
TRBV30,NA,NA,TRBJ1-5,CASQGWRSYQPQHF,TGTGCCTCCCAGGGGTGGAGGTCGTATCAGCCCCAGCATTTT
TRBV7-9,NA,NA,TRBJ2-7,CSSSSTGSLYEQYF,TGTTCCAGCAGCTCAACAGGGTCACTCTACGAGCAGTACTTC
TRBV9,TRBD1,NA,TRBJ1-5,CASSVQGGNQPQHF,TGTGCCAGCAGCGTCCAGGGGGGAAATCAGCCCCAGCATTTT
TRBV7-3,TRBD1,few,TRBJ1-1,CASSLGTGANTEAFF,TGTGCCAGCAGCTTAGGCACAGGGGCGAACACTGAAGCTTTCTTT
TRBV7-8,TRBD1,few,TRBJ1-2,CASSPGGSRGYTF,TGTGCCAGCAGCCCAGGGGGCTCGCGTGGCTACACCTTC
TRBV4-1,NA,NA,TRBJ2-7,CASSQAPSEQYF,TGCGCCAGCAGCCAAGCCCCCTCCGAGCAGTACTTC
TRBV27,NA,NA,TRBJ1-1,CASSYSQNTEAFF,TGTGCCAGCAGTTACTCCCAGAACACTGAAGCTTTCTTT
TRBV11-2,NA,NA,TRBJ2-1,CASSSQGYNEQFF,TGTGCCAGCAGCTCGCAGGGATACAATGAGCAGTTCTTC
TRBV6-6,TRBD2,NA,TRBJ2-1,CASTTTGTTHNEQFF,TGTGCCAGCACCACCACCGGGACTACTCACAATGAGCAGTTCTTC
TRBV7-9,TRBD1,NA,TRBJ2-7,CASSYDRGDEQYF,TGTGCCAGCAGCTATGACAGGGGCGACGAGCAGTACTTC